Listed below are T cell receptor beta chains from one sample, sequenced in a study of blood T cell repertoires in COVID-19. Produced via immunoSEQ multiplex PCR; TCRdb's table is partial and in-frame only. The sample contains 150,000 to 200,000 clones, nearly 90% of which appear only once. Sequenced material: peripheral blood. All receptors derive from a man aged 55-75 years with active or convalescent COVID-19. Each CDR3 is given with its conserved first and last residue. The order of the fields is clone size, V gene, J gene, D gene, CDR3 length, CDR3 protein, CDR3 DNA. A D gene is named only where the DNA matches it firmly. Size tells how often a clone was seen (once, few, many) or the class of an expanded clone, and some rows leave it out.

.	TRBV13	TRBJ1-2	.	13	CASSPGTHYGYTF	TGTGCCAGCAGCCCGGGGACACACTATGGCTACACCTTC
.	TRBV24-1	TRBJ2-5	.	14	CATSDPGFEETQYF	TGTGCCACCAGTGATCCAGGGTTTGAGGAGACCCAGTACTTC
.	TRBV15	TRBJ1-3	.	12	CATSRDRGTIYF	TGTGCCACCAGCAGAGACAGGGGCACCATATATTTT
.	TRBV27	TRBJ2-3	TRBD2	16	CASSPTSGTSTDTQYF	TGTGCCAGCAGCCCGACTAGCGGTACTAGCACAGATACGCAGTATTTT
.	TRBV19	TRBJ2-3	TRBD1	17	CASTFVGTDVSLGPRYF	TGTGCCAGTACCTTCGTCGGGACAGATGTTTCTCTTGGTCCGCGGTATTTT
few	TRBV7-3	TRBJ2-1	.	15	CASSSGPSSYNEQFF	TGTGCCAGCAGTAGCGGACCCAGCTCCTACAATGAGCAGTTCTTC
.	TRBV5-8	TRBJ1-5	.	15	CASSLARTPGQPQHF	TGTGCCAGCAGCTTGGCCAGGACCCCGGGGCAGCCCCAGCATTTT
.	TRBV5-1	TRBJ2-2	TRBD1	16	CASSWAGTGNTGELFF	TGCGCCAGCAGCTGGGCAGGGACAGGGAACACCGGGGAGCTGTTTTTT
.	TRBV21-1	TRBJ2-1	.	14	CATLTTGVYNEQFF	TGTGCCACCCTTACAACGGGTGTCTACAATGAGCAGTTCTTC
.	TRBV12-3/TRBV12-4	TRBJ2-7	.	13	CASTRDTSYEQYF	TGTGCCAGCACCCGGGACACCTCCTACGAGCAGTACTTC
.	TRBV19	TRBJ2-2	.	15	CASSTGGGRTGELFF	TGTGCCAGTAGTACAGGGGGAGGAAGGACCGGGGAGCTGTTTTTT
.	TRBV24-1	TRBJ2-7	TRBD1	12	CATSDRQGFTYF	TGTGCCACCAGTGATCGACAGGGTTTTACGTACTTC
.	TRBV19	TRBJ1-5	.	13	CASVYSINQPQHF	TGTGCCAGTGTTTACAGCATCAATCAGCCCCAGCATTTT
.	TRBV5-1	TRBJ2-7	.	18	CASSLAGRGARLSYEQYF	TGCGCCAGCAGCTTGGCCGGTCGGGGGGCCAGACTCTCCTACGAGCAGTACTTC
.	TRBV2	TRBJ2-5	.	17	CASSDGTPGLIRETQYF	TGTGCCAGCAGTGACGGAACGCCGGGACTTATTAGGGAGACCCAGTACTTC
few	TRBV7-9	TRBJ1-2	.	14	CASSFGRTNYGYTF	TGTGCCAGCAGCTTTGGCAGGACTAACTATGGCTACACCTTC
.	TRBV6-5	TRBJ1-1	.	13	CASRYTMNTEAFF	TGTGCCAGCAGATATACAATGAACACTGAAGCTTTCTTT
.	TRBV7-8	TRBJ1-5	.	14	CASSLASGNQPQHF	TGTGCCAGCAGCTTAGCGTCGGGGAATCAGCCCCAGCATTTT
.	TRBV5-4	TRBJ2-3	TRBD2	16	CASSTLAGGRTDTQYF	TGTGCCAGCAGCACTCTAGCGGGGGGACGCACAGATACGCAGTATTTT
.	TRBV6-5	TRBJ1-6	TRBD1	14	CASSRDRGNSPLHF	TGTGCCAGCAGTCGTGACAGGGGTAATTCACCCCTCCACTTT
.	TRBV27	TRBJ1-1	TRBD1	16	CASSSRTGGWGTEAFF	TGTGCCAGCAGTTCCAGGACAGGGGGCTGGGGAACTGAAGCTTTCTTT
few	TRBV6-4	TRBJ2-2	.	14	CASSETGKYGELFF	TGTGCCAGCAGCGAAACAGGGAAATACGGGGAGCTGTTTTTT
.	TRBV4-1	TRBJ1-1	.	16	CASSQVQSRGGTEAFF	TGCGCCAGCAGCCAAGTTCAATCCCGAGGAGGCACTGAAGCTTTCTTT